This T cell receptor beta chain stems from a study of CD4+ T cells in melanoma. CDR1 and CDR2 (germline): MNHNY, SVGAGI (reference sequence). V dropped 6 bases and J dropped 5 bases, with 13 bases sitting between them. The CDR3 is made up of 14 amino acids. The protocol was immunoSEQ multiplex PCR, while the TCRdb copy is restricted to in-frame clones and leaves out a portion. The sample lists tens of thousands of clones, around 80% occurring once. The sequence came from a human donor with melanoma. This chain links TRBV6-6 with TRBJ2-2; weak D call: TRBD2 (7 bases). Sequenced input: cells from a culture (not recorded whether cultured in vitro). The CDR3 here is CASSGGRETGELFF. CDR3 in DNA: TGTGCCAGCAGCGGGGGGCGGGAGACCGGGGAGCTGTTTTTT.